Shown below are 9 T cell receptor beta chains from a single sample sequenced in a study of cytomegalovirus exposure and HLA in healthy donors. PCR used 60 Vbeta primers and 13 Jbeta primers. Measured with immunoSEQ multiplex PCR; TCRdb has only the in-frame clones, and not every one. Of over 110,000 clones listed, approximately 80% are singletons. Sequenced: PBMCs. These receptors were obtained from a middle-aged woman in good health and CMV-seropositive.

The V gene is TRBV11-2, the J gene TRBJ2-2; 7 bases fit TRBD1. There are 17 residues in the CDR3. CDR1 is SGHAT, CDR2 FQNNGV, per germline. Trimming cost V 4 bases and J 5 bases; bases outside gene matches: 13. CDR3 protein: CASSSYRTGISTGELFF. The CDR3 region has the DNA TGTGCCAGCAGCTCTTATCGGACAGGAATAAGTACCGGGGAGCTGTTTTTT.

J is TRBJ1-4 and V is TRBV7-2; tentative D call: TRBD1 (6 bases). Germline V gives CDR1 SGHTA, CDR2 FQGNSA. The CDR3 has 14 residues. Trimming took off 4 bases at V and 5 bases at J, with 11 bases between the two ends. CDR3 residues: CASSSGTINEKLFF. CDR3 nucleotide sequence: TGTGCCAGCAGCTCCGGGACAATCAATGAAAAACTGTTTTTT.

This chain joins TRBV6-1 and TRBJ1-4; unclear D gene. The V and J ends lost 4 bases and 4 bases respectively, with 7 bases between them. Germline V CDR1 and CDR2: MNHNS, SASEGT. This CDR3 has 13 residues. The CDR3 bases are TGTGCCAGCAGTGGAACAATTAATGAAAAACTGTTTTTT. Protein: CASSGTINEKLFF.

This clone occurred once. V and J are TRBV27 and TRBJ2-1, with D possibly matching TRBD2 (5 bases). This CDR3 has 16 residues. V was cut by 4 bases and J by 5 bases, with 18 bases left in between. CDR1 is MNHEY, CDR2 SMNVEV, per germline (reference sequence). CDR3 residues: CASSYALFGENNEQFF. The CDR3, as DNA: TGTGCCAGCAGTTATGCCCTCTTCGGGGAAAACAATGAGCAGTTCTTC.

This clone was detected a few times. As DNA, the CDR3 is TGTGCCAGCAGCCCATTCATCAGGGGCCCGAACACCGGGGAGCTGTTTTTT. Amino acid sequence: CASSPFIRGPNTGELFF. V and J are TRBV21-1 and TRBJ2-2; TRBD1 is taken as the D call from the table, unchecked against the DNA. TRBV21-1 is reported as a pseudogene. The CDR3 runs to 17 residues.

This clone was observed once. The chain combines TRBV5-8 with TRBJ2-7, with TRBD1 matching over 10 bases. In germline, CDR1 is SGHTS, CDR2 YDEGEE. The V gene end was trimmed by 4 bases and the J gene end by 4 bases; junction bases not matched to a gene: 8. This CDR3 contains 15 residues. The CDR3 here is CASSPGTGVGYEQYF. The DNA of the CDR3 is TGTGCCAGCAGCCCCGGGACAGGGGTAGGGTACGAGCAGTACTTC.

The chain employs TRBV4-2 and TRBJ2-1, with D unresolved. The ends were cut back, 0 bases at V and 8 bases at J, with 8 bases in the middle. This CDR3 region has 13 residues. Germline values: CDR1 LGHNA, CDR2 YNFKEQ. The CDR3 protein is CASSQDLRDEQFF. The CDR3 DNA sequence: TGTGCCAGCAGCCAAGATCTTCGGGATGAGCAGTTCTTC.

The V and J genes are TRBV5-1 and TRBJ2-2, with 8 bases that match TRBD2. The V gene's germline CDR1 is SGHRS and CDR2 YFSETQ. Trimming took 4 bases from V and 4 from J; bases not matched to a gene: 6. The CDR3 spans 15 residues. The CDR3 is CASSVTSGLTGELFF. The CDR3 DNA is TGCGCCAGCAGCGTCACTAGCGGCCTCACCGGGGAGCTGTTTTTT.

The chain uses TRBV2 and TRBJ2-6; D remains unclear. Germline assignment: CDR1 SNHLY and CDR2 FYNNEI. The CDR3 has 15 residues. Trimming removed 7 bases from V and 0 bases from J, with 10 bases in between. The CDR3 region has the DNA TGTGCCAGCACGTCCGGTCCCTCTGGGGCCAACGTCCTGACTTTC. Its translation: CASTSGPSGANVLTF.